Listed here is a single TCR beta chain. The antigen remains unidentified. It is likely a read error: a sequence one base away is far more abundant. This entry comes from a study of vaccination and CD4 T cells after COVID-19. On the study more broadly: Six males and four females, two of them Hispanic, were enrolled as convalescents. Those taking part got two shots of either the BNT162b2 or the mRNA-1273 vaccine.

CDR1 and CDR2 from the germline V gene are LNHDA and SQIVND (reference sequence). Trimming left V 4 bases short and J 10 bases short, with 11 bases between. This CDR3 contains 12 residues. The sample's treatment: approximately 9-day PBMC culture with coronavirus spike peptide pools or control peptides (ViraFEST assay). ViraFEST used peptide pools to expand antigen-specific T cells before TCR sequencing. Cell culture was performed with around 2 million PBMCs per well in the presence of approximately 10 IU/ml IL-2 and roughly 10 ug/ml peptide pools. Oncomine TCR Beta short-read sequencing was applied to DNA from cultured CD4+ T cells. A single record per CDR3 protein comes from TCRdb applying MiXCR to the PCR reads. The table includes 14,000 to 15,000 distinct CDR3 sequences, about 50% detected once.

The V gene is TRBV19, the J gene TRBJ2-1; D might be TRBD2 (5 bases). This sequence originates from a human donor who had recovered from COVID-19. The sample consisted of CD4+ T cells from blood, cultured in vitro. In DNA form, the CDR3 reads TGTGCCAGTAGTAACGGAGACTACGAGCAGTTCTTC. It codes for CASSNGDYEQFF. The complete variable domain, with remaining parts taken from reference TRBV19 and TRBJ2-1, reads DGGITQSPKYLFRKEGQNVTLSCEQNLNHDAMYWYRQDPGQGLRLIYYSQIVNDFQKGDIAEGYSVSREKKESFPLTVTSAQKNPTAFYLCASSNGDYEQFFGPGTRLTVL.